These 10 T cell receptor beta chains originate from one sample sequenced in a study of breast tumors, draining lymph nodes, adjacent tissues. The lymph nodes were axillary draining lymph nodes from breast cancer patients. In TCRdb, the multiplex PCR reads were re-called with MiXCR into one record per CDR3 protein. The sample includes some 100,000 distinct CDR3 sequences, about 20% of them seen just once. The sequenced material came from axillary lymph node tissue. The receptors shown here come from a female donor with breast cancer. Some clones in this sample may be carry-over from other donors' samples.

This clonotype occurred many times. The CDR3 is CSVQRLGRETQYF. The CDR3 nucleotides read TGCAGCGTTCAACGGTTAGGGCGAGAGACCCAGTACTTC. The chain carries TRBV29-1 and TRBJ2-5; no firm D call. The CDR3 spans 13 residues. With 5 bases removed from V and 4 bases from J, the gap between germline ends came to 14 bases. The germline V gene encodes CDR1 SQVTM and CDR2 ANQGSEA.

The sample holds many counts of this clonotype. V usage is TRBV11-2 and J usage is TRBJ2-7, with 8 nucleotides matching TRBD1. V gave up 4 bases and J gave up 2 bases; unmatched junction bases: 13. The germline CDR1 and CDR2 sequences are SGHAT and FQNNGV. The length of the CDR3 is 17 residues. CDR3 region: CASSSLRGPDPTYEQYF. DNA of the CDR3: TGTGCCAGCAGCTCACTCAGGGGGCCGGACCCCACCTACGAGCAGTACTTC.

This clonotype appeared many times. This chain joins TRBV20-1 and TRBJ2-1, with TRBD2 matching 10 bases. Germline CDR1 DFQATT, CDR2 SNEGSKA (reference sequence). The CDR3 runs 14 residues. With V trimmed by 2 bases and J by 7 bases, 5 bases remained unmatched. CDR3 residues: CSARIAGGANEQFF. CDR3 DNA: TGCAGTGCTAGAATAGCGGGAGGTGCTAATGAGCAGTTCTTC.

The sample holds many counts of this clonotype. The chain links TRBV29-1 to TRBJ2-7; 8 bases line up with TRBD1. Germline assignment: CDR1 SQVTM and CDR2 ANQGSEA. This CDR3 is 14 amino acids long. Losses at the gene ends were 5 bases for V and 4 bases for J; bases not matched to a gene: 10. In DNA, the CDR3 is TGCAGCGTTTCCCCCGGGACAGGAGGGTACGAGCAGTACTTC. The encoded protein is CSVSPGTGGYEQYF.

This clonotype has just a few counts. The DNA for the CDR3 is TGTGCCAGCAGTGAGACCGTCTCGGGTGAAAAACTGTTTTTT. This sequence encodes CASSETVSGEKLFF. The chain carries TRBV6-1 and TRBJ1-4, with D unresolved. CDR1 MNHNS and CDR2 SASEGT come from the germline V gene. This CDR3 spans 14 amino acids. Trimming removed 3 bases from V and 7 bases from J, with 12 bases in between.

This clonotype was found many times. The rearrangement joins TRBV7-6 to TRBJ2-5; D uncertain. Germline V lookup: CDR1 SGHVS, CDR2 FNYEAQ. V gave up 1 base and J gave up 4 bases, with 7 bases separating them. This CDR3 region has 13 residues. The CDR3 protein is CASSLEVLETQYF. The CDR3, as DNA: TGTGCCAGCAGCTTAGAAGTACTAGAGACCCAGTACTTC.

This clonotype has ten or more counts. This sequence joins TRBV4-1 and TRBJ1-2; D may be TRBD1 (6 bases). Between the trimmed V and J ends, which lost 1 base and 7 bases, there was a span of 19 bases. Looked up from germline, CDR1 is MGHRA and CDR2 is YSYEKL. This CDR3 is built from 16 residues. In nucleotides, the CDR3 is TGCGCCAGCAGCCAAGTCGGTAAGGGACAAATTGTTGGCTACACCTTC. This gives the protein CASSQVGKGQIVGYTF.

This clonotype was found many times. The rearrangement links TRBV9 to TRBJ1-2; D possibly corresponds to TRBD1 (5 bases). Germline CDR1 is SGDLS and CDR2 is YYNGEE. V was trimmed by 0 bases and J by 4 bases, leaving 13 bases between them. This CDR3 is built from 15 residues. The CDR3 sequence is CASSVATGSSYGYTF. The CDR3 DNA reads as TGTGCCAGCAGCGTAGCTACAGGTTCCTCCTATGGCTACACCTTC.

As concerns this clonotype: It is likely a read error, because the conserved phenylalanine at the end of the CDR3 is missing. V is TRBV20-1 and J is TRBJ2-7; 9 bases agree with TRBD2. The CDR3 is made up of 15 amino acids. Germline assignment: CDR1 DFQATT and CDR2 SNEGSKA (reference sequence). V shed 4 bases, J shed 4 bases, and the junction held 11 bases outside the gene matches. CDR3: CSATKRGASCYEQYS. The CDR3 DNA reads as TGCAGTGCTACTAAGCGGGGGGCCTCTTGTTACGAGCAGTACTCC.

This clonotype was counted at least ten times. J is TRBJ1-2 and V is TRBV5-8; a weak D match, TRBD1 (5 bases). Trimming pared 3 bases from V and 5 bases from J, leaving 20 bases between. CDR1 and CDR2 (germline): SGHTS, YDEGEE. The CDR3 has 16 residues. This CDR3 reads CASSSLTDPILYGYTF. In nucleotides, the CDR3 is TGTGCCAGCAGCTCGCTGACAGACCCCATTCTATATGGCTACACCTTC. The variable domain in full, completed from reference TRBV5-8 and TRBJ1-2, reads EAGVTQSPTHLIKTRGQQATLRCSPISGHTSVYWYQQALGLGLQFLLWYDEGEERNRGNFPPRFSGRQFPNYSSELNVNALELEDSALYLCASSSLTDPILYGYTFGSGTRLTVV.